Listed below are T cell receptor beta chains from one sample, sequenced in a study of T cell responses to AZD1222 COVID-19 vaccine. Method: immunoSEQ multiplex PCR; TCRdb's copy keeps in-frame clones and lacks some. The sample contains 100,000 to 150,000 clones, about 90% of which appear only once. The source material was peripheral blood, sampled on day 0 of MenACWY control vaccination. These receptor sequences come from an adult in good health. Each CDR3 is given with its conserved first and last residue. A D gene is named only where the DNA matches it firmly. Size values are once, few and many counts, or a class for expanded clones, and some rows have none.

abundance: NA; v_gene: TRBV12-3/TRBV12-4; j_gene: TRBJ1-4; d_gene: NA; CDR3nt: TGTGCCAGCAGTTTAAGGCAGACCGAAAAACTGTTTTTT; CDR3aa: CASSLRQTEKLFF
abundance: NA; v_gene: TRBV19; j_gene: TRBJ2-7; d_gene: NA; CDR3nt: TGTGCCAGTAGTATTCGTAGTAGCCGAGCCTCCTACGAGCAGTACTTC; CDR3aa: CASSIRSSRASYEQYF
abundance: NA; v_gene: TRBV7-8; j_gene: TRBJ2-1; d_gene: NA; CDR3nt: TGTGCCAGCAGCTTAGACGGAAATTACAATGAGCAGTTCTTC; CDR3aa: CASSLDGNYNEQFF
abundance: NA; v_gene: TRBV5-4; j_gene: TRBJ2-2; d_gene: TRBD2; CDR3nt: TGTGCCAGCAGCTCCGGACTAGCGGGAGGCTCGCGCACAGGGGAGCTGTTTTTT; CDR3aa: CASSSGLAGGSRTGELFF
abundance: NA; v_gene: TRBV2; j_gene: TRBJ1-2; d_gene: NA; CDR3nt: TGTGCCAGCAGTGACGAGGCGTGGTATGGCTACACCTTC; CDR3aa: CASSDEAWYGYTF
abundance: NA; v_gene: TRBV3-1/TRBV3-2; j_gene: TRBJ2-3; d_gene: TRBD1; CDR3nt: TGTGCCAGCAGCCAAGCAAAATCGGGACAGGGGGGCACAGATACGCAGTATTTT; CDR3aa: CASSQAKSGQGGTDTQYF
abundance: NA; v_gene: TRBV3-1/TRBV3-2; j_gene: TRBJ1-2; d_gene: NA; CDR3nt: TGTGCCAGCCAACAGGGTCCAACAAGGGCCTACACCTTC; CDR3aa: CASQQGPTRAYTF
abundance: NA; v_gene: TRBV10-1; j_gene: TRBJ1-2; d_gene: NA; CDR3nt: TGCGCCAGCAGTGAGGGCAGTGGAAACTATGGCTACACCTTC; CDR3aa: CASSEGSGNYGYTF
abundance: once; v_gene: TRBV5-4; j_gene: TRBJ1-1; d_gene: NA; CDR3nt: TGTGCCAGCAGCCAAGGGAGCTCTGAAGCTTTCTTT; CDR3aa: CASSQGSSEAFF
abundance: NA; v_gene: TRBV6-5; j_gene: TRBJ2-5; d_gene: NA; CDR3nt: TGTGCCAGCAGCACAGGCCTCCAAGAGACCCAGTACTTC; CDR3aa: CASSTGLQETQYF
abundance: NA; v_gene: TRBV7-9; j_gene: TRBJ1-1; d_gene: TRBD1; CDR3nt: TGTGCCAGCAGCCCGACAGGGATCGCTGAAGCTTTCTTT; CDR3aa: CASSPTGIAEAFF
abundance: once; v_gene: TRBV6-5; j_gene: TRBJ2-7; d_gene: NA; CDR3nt: TGTGCCAGCAGTTCCTCCGTGGGGGGCGCGGAAGCGGAAACCTTC; CDR3aa: CASSSSVGGAEAETF
abundance: NA; v_gene: TRBV10-1; j_gene: TRBJ2-1; d_gene: TRBD1; CDR3nt: TGCGCCAGCAGTGAGTCGGGACAGTACAATGAGCAGTTCTTC; CDR3aa: CASSESGQYNEQFF
abundance: NA; v_gene: TRBV2; j_gene: TRBJ2-6; d_gene: NA; CDR3nt: TGTGCCAGCAGTCTTCAGGGCACTGGGGCCAACGTCCTGACTTTC; CDR3aa: CASSLQGTGANVLTF
abundance: NA; v_gene: TRBV7-8; j_gene: TRBJ1-3; d_gene: NA; CDR3nt: TGTGCCAGCAGCTTAAGCGGGGCGCCGGCGGGATTAGGCACCATATATTTT; CDR3aa: CASSLSGAPAGLGTIYF
abundance: NA; v_gene: TRBV29-1; j_gene: TRBJ2-1; d_gene: NA; CDR3nt: TGCAGCGCCCGTCCTAGCTCCTACAATGAGCAGTTCTTC; CDR3aa: CSARPSSYNEQFF
abundance: NA; v_gene: TRBV12-3/TRBV12-4; j_gene: TRBJ2-1; d_gene: NA; CDR3nt: TGTGCCAGCAGTTTCATGGTGAGAGAGCAGTTCTTC; CDR3aa: CASSFMVREQFF
abundance: NA; v_gene: TRBV19; j_gene: TRBJ2-2; d_gene: NA; CDR3nt: TGTGCCAGTAGGCCAGGCGTGGAGGGGAGATCCGGGGAGCTGTTTTTT; CDR3aa: CASRPGVEGRSGELFF
abundance: once; v_gene: TRBV7-8; j_gene: TRBJ2-5; d_gene: TRBD1; CDR3nt: TGTGCCAGCAGCCAGGGGGCCAGGGGGCGAGAGACCCAGTACTTC; CDR3aa: CASSQGARGRETQYF
abundance: NA; v_gene: TRBV2; j_gene: TRBJ1-4; d_gene: TRBD1; CDR3nt: TGTGCCAGCAGGGACAGGGCAACTAATGAAAAACTGTTTTTT; CDR3aa: CASRDRATNEKLFF
abundance: NA; v_gene: TRBV18; j_gene: TRBJ1-4; d_gene: TRBD1; CDR3nt: TGTGCCAGCTCACGGACAGGGGATAACCTTGGTAATGAAAAACTGTTTTTT; CDR3aa: CASSRTGDNLGNEKLFF
abundance: NA; v_gene: TRBV19; j_gene: TRBJ1-2; d_gene: NA; CDR3nt: TGTGCCAGTAGTATAAAAGAGGGGTCTAACTATGGCTACACCTTC; CDR3aa: CASSIKEGSNYGYTF
abundance: once; v_gene: TRBV7-9; j_gene: TRBJ2-4; d_gene: TRBD1; CDR3nt: TGTGCCAGCAGCGCGCCCGAACCCGGGACAGAGATTCAGTACTTC; CDR3aa: CASSAPEPGTEIQYF
abundance: NA; v_gene: TRBV19; j_gene: TRBJ2-7; d_gene: TRBD1; CDR3nt: TGTGCCAAAAGGGGGCGGACCCGCTACGAGCAGTACTTC; CDR3aa: CAKRGRTRYEQYF
abundance: NA; v_gene: TRBV2; j_gene: TRBJ2-2; d_gene: NA; CDR3nt: TGTGCCAGCAGTGAATCTAGCCGATCGAACACCGGGGAGCTGTTTTTT; CDR3aa: CASSESSRSNTGELFF